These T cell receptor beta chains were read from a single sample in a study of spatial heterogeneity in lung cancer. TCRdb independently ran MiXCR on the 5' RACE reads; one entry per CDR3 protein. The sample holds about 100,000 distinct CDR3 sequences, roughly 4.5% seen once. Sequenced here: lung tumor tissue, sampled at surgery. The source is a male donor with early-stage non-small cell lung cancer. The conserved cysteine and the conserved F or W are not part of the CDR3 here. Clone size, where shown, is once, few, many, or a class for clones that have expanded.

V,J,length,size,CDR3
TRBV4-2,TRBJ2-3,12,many,ASSLSDEADTQY
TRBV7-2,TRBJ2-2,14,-,ASSSQTGSVTGELF
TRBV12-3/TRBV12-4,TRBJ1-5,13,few,ASSLGGTFGQPQH
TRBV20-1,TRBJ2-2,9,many,SASGRSELF
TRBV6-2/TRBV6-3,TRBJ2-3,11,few,ASSYKVGDTQY
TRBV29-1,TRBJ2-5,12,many,SARGTDSSETQY
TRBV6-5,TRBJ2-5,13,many,ASRHDPRREETQY
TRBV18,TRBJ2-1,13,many,ASSLRTSLYNEQF
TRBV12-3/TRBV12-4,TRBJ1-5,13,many,ASSPQGGGNQPQH
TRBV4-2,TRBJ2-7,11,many,ASSQEVKYEQY
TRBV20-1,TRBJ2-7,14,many,SAPIGTVLYTPKEY
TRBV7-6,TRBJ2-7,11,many,ASSLDPTYEQY